A single sample is the source of the 8 T cell receptor beta chains below, sequenced in a study of cytomegalovirus exposure and HLA in healthy donors. Generated by immunoSEQ multiplex PCR, the TCRdb table keeps only in-frame clones and is missing some. The sample records 220,000 or so clones, approximately 87% being singletons. The sample consisted of PBMCs. The receptors shown here come from a woman aged 18-29 years in good health and CMV-seronegative.

The chain combines TRBV9 with TRBJ2-5; no reliable D call. V was clipped by 6 bases and J by 1 base, with 16 bases between them. Germline CDR1 reads SGDLS; CDR2 reads YYNGEE. The CDR3 extends over 15 amino acids. CDR3 in amino acids: CASTRLPGPQETQYF. CDR3 nucleotide sequence: TGTGCCAGCACGCGCCTTCCCGGTCCCCAAGAGACCCAGTACTTC. The full variable domain, with the rest looked up from reference TRBV9 and TRBJ2-5, is DSGVTQTPKHLITATGQRVTLRCSPRSGDLSVYWYQQSLDQGLQFLIQYYNGEERAKGNILERFSAQQFPDLHSELNLSSLELGDSALYFCASTRLPGPQETQYFGPGTRLLVL.

The chain has TRBV4-1 and TRBJ1-5; 10 bases line up with TRBD1. Germline V lookup: CDR1 MGHRA, CDR2 YSYEKL. The ends lost 3 bases at V and 1 base at J; junction bases unmatched: 9. This CDR3 spans 18 amino acids. The CDR3 spells CASSHPGQGGKSNQPQHF. CDR3 bases: TGCGCCAGCAGCCACCCTGGACAGGGGGGAAAAAGCAATCAGCCCCAGCATTTT.

The genes are TRBV5-1 and TRBJ1-2, with 9 bases identical to TRBD1. Germline assignment: CDR1 SGHRS and CDR2 YFSETQ. CDR3 length: 14 amino acids. Losses at the gene ends were 4 bases for V and 3 bases for J; bases not matched to a gene: 4. The CDR3 coding sequence is TGCGCCAGCAGCGCCACAGGGGGCGACTATGGCTACACCTTC. Translated: CASSATGGDYGYTF.

V gene TRBV30 combines with J gene TRBJ2-5, with a tentative D call TRBD2 (6 bases). V lost 2 bases to trimming and J lost 1 base, with 17 bases between them. CDR3 length: 16 amino acids. Germline CDR1 reads GTSNPN; CDR2 reads SVGIG (reference sequence). The CDR3 DNA reads TGTGCCTGGAGTTTCAGACATCGGAGGGTCCAAGAGACCCAGTACTTC. Its translation is CAWSFRHRRVQETQYF.

V gene TRBV7-9 combines with J gene TRBJ1-2, with D perhaps TRBD1 (5 bases). V dropped 4 bases and J dropped 0 bases, with 18 bases sitting between them. The length of the CDR3 is 17 residues. Germline values: CDR1 SEHNR, CDR2 FQNEAQ (reference sequence). The CDR3 coding sequence is TGTGCCAGCAGCTCAACCCGGGGACGGAGGGCTAACTATGGCTACACCTTC. This translates into CASSSTRGRRANYGYTF.

The CDR3 loop is CAWSVGSGTYNEQFF. CDR3 bases: TGTGCCTGGAGTGTCGGGTCTGGGACCTACAATGAGCAGTTCTTC. The chain uses TRBV30 and TRBJ2-1; D is ambiguous. This CDR3 is built from 15 residues. CDR1 is GTSNPN and CDR2 is SVGIG in the germline V gene (reference sequence). The V end lost 0 bases, the J end lost 2 bases, and 11 bases lay between the germline ends.

J is TRBJ2-1 and V is TRBV19; D may be TRBD1 (5 bases). The CDR3 extends over 18 amino acids. V lost 6 bases and J 12 bases, leaving 33 bases between the germline ends. Germline CDR1 and CDR2: LNHDA and SQIVND (reference sequence). Written as DNA, the CDR3 is TGTGCCAGTAGCCAGTTTTCCCAGTGGACACGCAATCCAATCGGGCAGTTCTTC. It translates to CASSQFSQWTRNPIGQFF.

The chain joins TRBV6-5 to TRBJ2-1; a weak D match, TRBD2 (5 bases). V gave up 0 bases and J gave up 3 bases, with 6 bases separating them. CDR3 size: 14 residues. The germline V gene encodes CDR1 MNHEY and CDR2 SVGAGI. The CDR3 is CASSYSSGYNEQFF. The CDR3 DNA follows: TGTGCCAGCAGTTACTCGAGCGGCTACAATGAGCAGTTCTTC.